The 16 T cell receptor beta chains below come from one sample, sequenced in a study of naive and memory T cell subsets. The treatment here: skin biopsy from PPD injection site in Mantoux-positive individual. TCR cDNA received a 3' ligated oligonucleotide that carried a UMI. The SP2 primer and nested alpha and beta constant region primers amplified ligated cDNA in four rounds. TCRdb fed the UMI-ligation and nested PCR reads into MiXCR, producing one record per CDR3 protein. The sample shows about 37,000 distinct CDR3 sequences, about 11% of them seen only once. Sample: skin, taken from a tuberculin skin test site. Source of these receptors: an adult in good health.

In this sample, this clonotype turned up a few times. The chain joins TRBV7-3 to TRBJ2-1; 10 positions agree with TRBD2. The CDR3 contains 15 residues. Germline values: CDR1 SGHTA, CDR2 FQGTGA. V shed 5 bases, J shed 8 bases, and the junction held 9 bases outside the gene matches. The DNA of the CDR3 is TGTGCCAGCAGCCCCGGGACTAGCGCAAGCGATGAGCAGTTCTTC. This codes for CASSPGTSASDEQFF.

This clonotype was detected many times. The chain combines TRBV28 with TRBJ2-3, with 9 positions matching TRBD2. The germline CDR1 and CDR2 sequences are MDHEN and SYDVKM. The trim removed 4 bases at V and 7 bases at J, leaving 9 bases unmatched. The CDR3 runs 15 residues. In DNA form, the CDR3 reads TGTGCCAGCAGTTCCGGCGGGAGGGTAGGGTATACGCAGTATTTT. Protein product: CASSSGGRVGYTQYF.

This clonotype came up a few times. The rearrangement joins TRBV7-2 to TRBJ2-5, with a possible D match to TRBD1 (6 bases). V was shortened by 5 bases and J by 1 base, with 11 bases between the two germline ends. The CDR3 covers 14 residues. Germline CDR1 is SGHTA and CDR2 is FQGNSA. The CDR3 sequence is CASSLWDTQETQYF. For the CDR3, the DNA is TGTGCCAGCAGCCTCTGGGACACCCAAGAGACCCAGTACTTC.

In this sample, this clonotype turned up many times. J is TRBJ1-1 and V is TRBV20-1; no reliable D call. Trimming took 6 bases from V and 1 from J, leaving 9 bases between them. CDR1 is DFQATT, CDR2 SNEGSKA, per germline (reference sequence). The CDR3 sequence is 12 residues long. The CDR3 coding sequence is TGCAGTGCCCTCAGACAGAACACTGAAGCTTTCTTT. Translating gives CSALRQNTEAFF.

This clonotype was picked up a small number of times. V is TRBV20-1 and J is TRBJ1-1; TRBD1 might be the D (6 bases). CDR1 DFQATT and CDR2 SNEGSKA come from the germline V gene (reference sequence). Trimming left V 0 bases short and J 4 bases short, with 15 bases between. There are 15 residues in the CDR3. The CDR3 here is CSARDGGHPLTEAFF. The CDR3 DNA reads as TGCAGTGCTAGAGACGGGGGACACCCGCTCACTGAAGCTTTCTTT.

V is TRBV5-1 and J is TRBJ1-1; D is undetermined. The CDR3 has 15 amino acids. Germline lookup yields CDR1 SGHRS and CDR2 YFSETQ. V lost 0 bases and J lost 10, with 19 bases in between. The CDR3 DNA sequence: TGCGCCAGCAGCTTGGCACCCCAGGCAGTGGATGCAGCTTTCTTT. Protein: CASSLAPQAVDAAFF.

This clonotype came up many times. The chain links TRBV7-2 to TRBJ2-1, with 11 bases fitting TRBD1. Per the germline V gene, CDR1 is SGHTA and CDR2 is FQGNSA. This CDR3 is built from 16 residues. V lost 0 bases, J lost 7 bases, and 5 bases stayed unmatched. The CDR3 DNA follows: TGTGCCAGCAGCTTAGCCACGGACAGGGGGCTTAATGAGCAGTTCTTC. Protein product: CASSLATDRGLNEQFF.

This clonotype was seen repeatedly, ten times or more. The chain joins TRBV20-1 to TRBJ1-1, with D perhaps TRBD1 (5 bases). Germline CDR1 and CDR2: DFQATT and SNEGSKA (reference sequence). The V end lost 0 bases, the J end lost 5 bases, and 13 bases lay between the germline ends. The CDR3 sequence is 14 residues long. The CDR3 protein is CSARDKGIGTEAFF. The CDR3 DNA reads as TGCAGTGCTAGAGATAAGGGGATTGGGACTGAAGCTTTCTTT.

This clonotype was seen many times. This chain connects TRBV6-5 to TRBJ2-3, with 12 nucleotides matching TRBD2. The CDR3 is 16 amino acids. Trimming took 5 bases from V and 4 from J; bases not matched to a gene: 7. Germline CDR1 MNHEY, CDR2 SVGAGI. The CDR3 region is CASSRLAGGGADTQYF. CDR3 nucleotide sequence: TGTGCCAGCAGTAGGCTAGCGGGAGGGGGGGCAGATACGCAGTATTTT.

The sample holds many counts of this clonotype. The rearrangement joins TRBV28 to TRBJ2-7; 10 bases align to TRBD1. The CDR3 loop spans 13 amino acids. Per the germline V gene, CDR1 is MDHEN and CDR2 is SYDVKM. V trimming: 6 bases; J trimming: 5 bases; junction bases outside the gene matches: 4. DNA for the CDR3: TGTGCCAGCAGCTCCGGGACAGGGGACGAGCAGTACTTC. Amino acid sequence: CASSSGTGDEQYF.

By its share, this clonotype is medium-sized (0.01 to 0.1%). This chain connects TRBV7-9 to TRBJ2-5; TRBD1 aligns across 7 bases. J was trimmed by 4 bases and V by 5 bases; bases with no gene match: 4. This CDR3 is 13 amino acids long. The V gene's germline CDR1 is SEHNR and CDR2 FQNEAQ (reference sequence). DNA for the CDR3: TGTGCCAGCAGCCGATACAGGGGAGAGACCCAGTACTTC. It specifies CASSRYRGETQYF.

This clonotype has a count of ten or more. The chain carries TRBV28 and TRBJ2-1, with unresolved D. Trimming cost V 8 bases and J 3 bases, with 26 bases left between them. This CDR3 spans 18 amino acids. Germline assignment: CDR1 MDHEN and CDR2 SYDVKM. CDR3 nucleotides: TGTGCCAGCCCCCCAGCCCCCGGCGCTTCCCTCGTCTACAATGAGCAGTTCTTC. It codes for CASPPAPGASLVYNEQFF.

In its sample, this clonotype was seen a few times. The chain has TRBV7-3 and TRBJ2-1; 10 positions agree with TRBD2. V was clipped by 4 bases and J by 3 bases; unmatched bases: 0. CDR3 length: 14 residues. CDR1 SGHTA and CDR2 FQGTGA come from the germline V gene. Here the CDR3 DNA reads TGTGCCAGCAGCTCTAGCGGGGGCTACAATGAGCAGTTCTTC. Its protein product is CASSSSGGYNEQFF.

V is TRBV2 and J is TRBJ1-1; no clear D gene. The CDR3 is 16 amino acids. The germline gives CDR1 SNHLY, CDR2 FYNNEI. Trimming pared 4 bases from V and 0 bases from J, leaving 15 bases between. Here the CDR3 reads CASSGRNSNLNTEAFF. The CDR3 DNA reads TGTGCCAGCAGTGGAAGGAACAGCAATTTGAACACTGAAGCTTTCTTT.

This clonotype has ten or more counts. The CDR3 coding sequence is TGTGCCAGCATTCGCCTGACAGGGAGTAATGAGCAGTTCTTC. As protein: CASIRLTGSNEQFF. V gene TRBV6-1 combines with J gene TRBJ2-1, with 7 bases lining up with TRBD1. CDR1 and CDR2 from the germline V gene are MNHNS and SASEGT. V shed 7 bases, J shed 7 bases, and the junction held 10 bases outside the gene matches. The CDR3 is 14 residues long.

This clonotype was found a few times. The rearrangement joins TRBV2 to TRBJ2-5; TRBD1 is a possible D gene (5 bases). Germline CDR1 is SNHLY and CDR2 is FYNNEI. Trimming removed 5 bases at V and 14 bases at J, with 15 bases between. The CDR3 is 11 residues long. The CDR3 DNA is TGTGCCAGCAGTCGGGCTCCAGGGCTTTACTTC. Translation: CASSRAPGLYF.